This TCR beta chain was captured by sequencing in a study of cytomegalovirus exposure and HLA in healthy donors. Study-level background: The 120 validation repertoires matched the roughly 700 first-cohort repertoires in platform, a later analysis reported. Broader study findings: High sensitivity and specificity were reportedly achieved when the classifier diagnosed cytomegalovirus status. For most TCR sequences rarity was the rule, although some public TCRs occurred in many donors.

Worth noting for this clone: Antigen: not known.

Only in-frame clones appear in the TCRdb table, and some are missing; sequencing was by immunoSEQ multiplex PCR. The sample has over 110,000 clones, around 84% seen once. V was cut by 1 base and J by 0 bases, with 8 bases left in between. CDR1 is SGHDT and CDR2 is YYEEEE in the germline V gene. This CDR3 comprises 14 residues. The sample comprised PBMCs. The rearrangement joins TRBV5-6 to TRBJ2-7; no reliable D call. The sequence was obtained from a man aged 18 to 29 in good health and CMV-seropositive. The DNA of the CDR3 is TGTGCCAGCAGCTTGTTATCTAGCTCCTACGAGCAGTACTTC. Translating it yields CASSLLSSSYEQYF.